Given below is one T cell receptor (beta chain) in context. The antigen is not known. The data were taken from a study of T-cell reconstitution after alpha-beta-depleted transplantation in children. Study-wide results and caveats: Where some patients showed high TCRbeta diversity at day 60, it came from recipient T cells and thymic progenitors that had survived. There were reportedly several hundred expanded graft clones from which alpha-beta T cells came about two months after transplant.

Construction of the TCRbeta library involved unique molecular identifiers. TCRdb used MiXCR to reprocess the PCR reads, holding one entry per CDR3 protein. The sample has some 830,000 distinct CDR3 sequences, roughly 15% seen once. The V gene's germline CDR1 is DFQATT and CDR2 SNEGSKA (reference sequence). V was cut by 5 bases and J by 4 bases, with 11 bases left in between. This CDR3 spans 13 amino acids. This clonotype was sampled from a male patient younger than 18 who had a stem cell transplant for acute lymphoblastic leukemia, so the T cells may come from the graft donor. Here the sequenced sample was PBMCs, mostly from graft donor cells, taken 360 days after TCRalphabeta/CD19-depleted stem cell transplant. The chain couples TRBV20-1 to TRBJ2-2; a weak D match, TRBD1 (5 bases). The CDR3 region is CSAPDRLTGELFF. The CDR3 region has the DNA TGCAGTGCTCCCGACAGACTCACCGGGGAGCTGTTTTTT.